Many counts were recorded for the clone carrying this TCR beta chain. These data come from a study of T-cell reconstitution after alpha-beta-depleted transplantation in children. Unique molecular identifiers were incorporated when the TCRbeta library was constructed. In TCRdb, the PCR reads were re-called with MiXCR into one record per CDR3 protein. Of about 78,000 distinct CDR3 sequences listed, around an eighth were seen once; the top ten hold less than 35%. V was pared by 7 bases and J by 0 bases, with 7 bases of the junction left unmatched. Germline CDR1 and CDR2: SGHTA and FQGNSA. This CDR3 comprises 15 residues.

The chain carries TRBV7-2 and TRBJ2-3, with 7 bases that match TRBD1. The receptor's source is a male patient aged 2-10 years who had a stem cell transplant for acute lymphoblastic leukemia, so the T cells may come from the graft donor. The starting material was PBMCs, mostly from graft donor cells, obtained 180 days after TCRalphabeta/CD19-depleted stem cell transplant. The CDR3 spells CASTPQGPSTDTQYF. The CDR3 nucleotides read TGTGCCAGCACCCCACAGGGGCCCAGCACAGATACGCAGTATTTT.